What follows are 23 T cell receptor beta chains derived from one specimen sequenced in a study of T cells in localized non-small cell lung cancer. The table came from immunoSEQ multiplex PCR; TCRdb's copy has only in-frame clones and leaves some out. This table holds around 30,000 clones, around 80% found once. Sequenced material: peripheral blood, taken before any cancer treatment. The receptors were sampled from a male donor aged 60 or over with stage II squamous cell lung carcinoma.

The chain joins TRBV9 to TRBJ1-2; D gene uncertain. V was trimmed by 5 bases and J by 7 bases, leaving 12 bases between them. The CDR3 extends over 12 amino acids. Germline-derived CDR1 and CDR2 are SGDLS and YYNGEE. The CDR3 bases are TGTGCCAGCAGTGATTACGTATCTGGCTACACCTTC. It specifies CASSDYVSGYTF. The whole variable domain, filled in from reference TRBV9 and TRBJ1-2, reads DSGVTQTPKHLITATGQRVTLRCSPRSGDLSVYWYQQSLDQGLQFLIQYYNGEERAKGNILERFSAQQFPDLHSELNLSSLELGDSALYFCASSDYVSGYTFGSGTRLTVV.

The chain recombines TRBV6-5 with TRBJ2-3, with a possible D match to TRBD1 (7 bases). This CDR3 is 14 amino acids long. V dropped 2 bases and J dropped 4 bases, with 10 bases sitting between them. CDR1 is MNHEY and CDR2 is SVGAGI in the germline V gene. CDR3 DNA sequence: TGTGCCAGCAGTTACCAGGGGGAGGCAGATACGCAGTATTTT. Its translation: CASSYQGEADTQYF.

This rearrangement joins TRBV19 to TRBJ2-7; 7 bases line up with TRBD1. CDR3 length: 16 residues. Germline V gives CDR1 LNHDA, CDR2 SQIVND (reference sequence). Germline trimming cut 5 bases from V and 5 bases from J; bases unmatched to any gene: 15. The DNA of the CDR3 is TGTGCCAGTAGTCTCACCGACAGGGTGGGTGGGAACGAGCAGTACTTC. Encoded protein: CASSLTDRVGGNEQYF.

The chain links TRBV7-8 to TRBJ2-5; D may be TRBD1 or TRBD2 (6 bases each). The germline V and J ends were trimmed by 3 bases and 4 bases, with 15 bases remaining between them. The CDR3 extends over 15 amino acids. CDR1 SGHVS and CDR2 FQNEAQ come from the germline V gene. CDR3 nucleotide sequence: TGTGCCAGCAGCTTGGAGGGGGATCGGGGAGAGACCCAGTACTTC. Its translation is CASSLEGDRGETQYF.

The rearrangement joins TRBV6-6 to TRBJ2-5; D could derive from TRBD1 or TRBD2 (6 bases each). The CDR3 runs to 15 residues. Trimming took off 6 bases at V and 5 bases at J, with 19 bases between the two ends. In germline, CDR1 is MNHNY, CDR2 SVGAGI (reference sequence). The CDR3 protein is CASSRPGGQGETQYF. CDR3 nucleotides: TGTGCCAGCAGCCGACCTGGGGGGCAGGGGGAGACCCAGTACTTC.

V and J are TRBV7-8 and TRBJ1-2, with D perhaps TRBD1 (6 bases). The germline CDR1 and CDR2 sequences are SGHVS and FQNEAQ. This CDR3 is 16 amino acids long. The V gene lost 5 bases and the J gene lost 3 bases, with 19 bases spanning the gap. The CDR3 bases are TGTGCCAGCAGCCTTTCTACGTACGGACAGTACTATGGCTACACCTTC. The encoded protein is CASSLSTYGQYYGYTF.

CDR3 sequence (DNA): TGTGCCAGCACCCTCGGCCCCGGAGGCTACGAGCAGTACTTC. It is translated as CASTLGPGGYEQYF. J is TRBJ2-7 and V is TRBV7-9; TRBD2 is a possible D gene (5 bases). This CDR3 is built from 14 residues. CDR1 is SEHNR and CDR2 is FQNEAQ in the germline V gene (reference sequence). V lost 7 bases, J lost 3 bases, and 16 bases lay in between.

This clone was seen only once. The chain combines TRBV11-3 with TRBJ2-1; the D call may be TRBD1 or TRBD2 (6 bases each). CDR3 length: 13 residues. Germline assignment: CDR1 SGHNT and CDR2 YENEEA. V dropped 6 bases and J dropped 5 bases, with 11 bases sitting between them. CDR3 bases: TGTGCCAGCAGAGGGGGAGGCCACAATGAGCAGTTCTTC. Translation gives CASRGGGHNEQFF.

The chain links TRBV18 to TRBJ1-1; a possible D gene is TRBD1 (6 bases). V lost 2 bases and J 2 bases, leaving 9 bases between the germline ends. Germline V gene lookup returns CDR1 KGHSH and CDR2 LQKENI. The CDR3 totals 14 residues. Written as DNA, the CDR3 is TGTGCCAGCTCACCAGGACAGCCAAACACTGAAGCTTTCTTT. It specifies CASSPGQPNTEAFF.

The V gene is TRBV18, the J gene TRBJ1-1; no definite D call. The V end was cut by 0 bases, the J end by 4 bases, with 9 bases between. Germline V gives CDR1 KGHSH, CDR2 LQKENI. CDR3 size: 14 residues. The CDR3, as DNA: TGTGCCAGCTCACCACCAGGTGCCCCCACTGAAGCTTTCTTT. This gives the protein CASSPPGAPTEAFF. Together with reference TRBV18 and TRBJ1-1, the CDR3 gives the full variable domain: NAGVMQNPRHLVRRRGQEARLRCSPMKGHSHVYWYRQLPEEGLKFMVYLQKENIIDESGMPKERFSAEFPKEGPSILRIQQVVRGDSAAYFCASSPPGAPTEAFFGQGTRLTVV.

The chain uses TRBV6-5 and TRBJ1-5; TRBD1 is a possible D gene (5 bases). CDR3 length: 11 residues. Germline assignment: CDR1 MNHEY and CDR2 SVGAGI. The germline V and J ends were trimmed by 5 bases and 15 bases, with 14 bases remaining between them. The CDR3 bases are TGTGCCAGCAGTGACGGGGCTGCGCCGCATTTT. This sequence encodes CASSDGAAPHF.

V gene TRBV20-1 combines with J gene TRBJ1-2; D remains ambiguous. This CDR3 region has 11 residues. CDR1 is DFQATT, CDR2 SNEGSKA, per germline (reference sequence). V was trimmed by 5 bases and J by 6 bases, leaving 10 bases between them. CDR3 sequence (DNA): TGCAGTGCTTCTCTGTCGGATGGCTACACCTTC. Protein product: CSASLSDGYTF.

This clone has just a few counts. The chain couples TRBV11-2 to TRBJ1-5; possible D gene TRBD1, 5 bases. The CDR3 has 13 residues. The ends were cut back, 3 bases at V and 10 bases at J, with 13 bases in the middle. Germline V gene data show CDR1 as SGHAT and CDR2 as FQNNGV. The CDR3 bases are TGTGCCAGCAGCTTCCAGGGCGGCGGACCCCAGCATTTT. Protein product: CASSFQGGGPQHF.

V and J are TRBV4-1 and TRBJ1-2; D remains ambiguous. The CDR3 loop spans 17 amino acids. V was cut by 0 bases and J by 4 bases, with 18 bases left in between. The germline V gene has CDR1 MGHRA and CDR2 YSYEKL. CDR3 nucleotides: TGCGCCAGCAGCCAAGACGCGGATGGAACCGCCAGCTATGGCTACACCTTC. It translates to CASSQDADGTASYGYTF.

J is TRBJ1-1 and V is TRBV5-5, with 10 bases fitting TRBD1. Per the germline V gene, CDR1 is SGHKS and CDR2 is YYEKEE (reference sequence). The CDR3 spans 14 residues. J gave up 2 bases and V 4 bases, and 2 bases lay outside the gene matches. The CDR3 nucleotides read TGTGCCAGCAGCCGGGACAGGGGAAACACTGAAGCTTTCTTT. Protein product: CASSRDRGNTEAFF.

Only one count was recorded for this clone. In DNA form, the CDR3 reads TGCAGCGTGAAGGGGAGTAACACTGAAGCTTTCTTT. Its protein is CSVKGSNTEAFF. The J gene is TRBJ1-1, the V gene TRBV29-1; D might be TRBD1 (5 bases). Trimming removed 6 bases at V and 2 bases at J, with 10 bases between. The length of the CDR3 is 12 residues. Germline loops: CDR1 SQVTM, CDR2 ANQGSEA.

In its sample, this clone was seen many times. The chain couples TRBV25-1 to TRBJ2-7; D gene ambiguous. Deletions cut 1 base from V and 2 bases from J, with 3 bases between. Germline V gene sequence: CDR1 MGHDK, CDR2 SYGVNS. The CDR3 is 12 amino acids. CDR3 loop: CASSEFPYEQYF. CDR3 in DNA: TGTGCCAGCAGTGAATTTCCCTACGAGCAGTACTTC.

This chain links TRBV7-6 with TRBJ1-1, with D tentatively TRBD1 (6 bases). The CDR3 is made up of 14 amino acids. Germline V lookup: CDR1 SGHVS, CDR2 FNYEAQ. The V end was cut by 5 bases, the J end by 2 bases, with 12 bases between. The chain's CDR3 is CASSRGQTNTEAFF. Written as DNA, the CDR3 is TGTGCCAGCAGCCGTGGACAGACTAACACTGAAGCTTTCTTT.

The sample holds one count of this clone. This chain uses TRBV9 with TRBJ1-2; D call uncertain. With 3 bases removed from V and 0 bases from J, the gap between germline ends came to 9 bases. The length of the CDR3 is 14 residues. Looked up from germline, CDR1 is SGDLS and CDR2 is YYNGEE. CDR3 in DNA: TGTGCCAGCAGCGACCGAGGGCCTAACTATGGCTACACCTTC. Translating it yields CASSDRGPNYGYTF.

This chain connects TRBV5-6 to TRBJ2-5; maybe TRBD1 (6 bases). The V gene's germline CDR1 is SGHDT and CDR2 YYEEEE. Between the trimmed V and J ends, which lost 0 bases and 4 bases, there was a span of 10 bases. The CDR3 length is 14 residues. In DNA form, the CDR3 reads TGTGCCAGCAGCTTGGCAAGGGGGTTAGAGACCCAGTACTTC. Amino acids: CASSLARGLETQYF.

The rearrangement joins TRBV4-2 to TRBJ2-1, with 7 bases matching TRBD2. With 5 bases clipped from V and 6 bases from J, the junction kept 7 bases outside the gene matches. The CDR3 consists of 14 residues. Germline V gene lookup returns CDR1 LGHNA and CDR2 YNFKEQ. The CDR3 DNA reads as TGTGCCAGCAGCTCAGGGACTACCCTCAATGAGCAGTTCTTC. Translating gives CASSSGTTLNEQFF.

The DNA of the CDR3 is TGTGCCAGTAGGGAGGCCGGTGCTAACTATGGCTACACCTTC. Its translation is CASREAGANYGYTF. The genes are TRBV19 and TRBJ1-2; no firm D call. Germline V lookup: CDR1 LNHDA, CDR2 SQIVND (reference sequence). Trimming stripped 6 bases from V and 0 bases from J, with 11 bases between. The CDR3 length is 14 residues.

CDR3 protein: CASSVDGYYDEQYF. For the CDR3, the DNA is TGTGCCAGCAGCGTAGACGGGTACTACGACGAGCAGTACTTC. The chain recombines TRBV9 with TRBJ2-7; D is ambiguous. Trimming stripped 0 bases from V and 5 bases from J, with 12 bases between. Germline-derived CDR1 and CDR2 are SGDLS and YYNGEE. The CDR3 has 14 amino acids.